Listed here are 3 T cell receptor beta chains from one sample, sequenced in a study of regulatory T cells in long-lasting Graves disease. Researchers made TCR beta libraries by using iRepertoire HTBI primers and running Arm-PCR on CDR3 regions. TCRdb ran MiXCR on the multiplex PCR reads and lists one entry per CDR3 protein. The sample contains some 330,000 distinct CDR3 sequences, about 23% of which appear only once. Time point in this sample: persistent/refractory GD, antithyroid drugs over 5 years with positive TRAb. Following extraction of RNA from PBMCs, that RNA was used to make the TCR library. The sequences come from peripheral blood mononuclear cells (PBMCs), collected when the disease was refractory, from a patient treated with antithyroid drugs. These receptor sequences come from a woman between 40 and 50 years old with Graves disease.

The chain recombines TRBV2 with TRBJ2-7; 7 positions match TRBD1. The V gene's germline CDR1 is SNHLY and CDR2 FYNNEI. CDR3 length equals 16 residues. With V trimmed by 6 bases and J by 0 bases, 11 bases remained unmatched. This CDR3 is CASRVLDRPSSYEQYF. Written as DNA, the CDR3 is TGTGCCAGCAGGGTTTTGGACAGGCCAAGCTCCTACGAGCAGTACTTC.

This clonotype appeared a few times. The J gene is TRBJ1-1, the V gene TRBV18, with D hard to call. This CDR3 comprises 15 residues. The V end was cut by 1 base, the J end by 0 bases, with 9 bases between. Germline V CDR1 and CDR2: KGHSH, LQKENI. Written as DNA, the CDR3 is TGTGCCAGCTCACCACGAGGCGGAGTGAACACTGAAGCTTTCTTT. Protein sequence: CASSPRGGVNTEAFF.

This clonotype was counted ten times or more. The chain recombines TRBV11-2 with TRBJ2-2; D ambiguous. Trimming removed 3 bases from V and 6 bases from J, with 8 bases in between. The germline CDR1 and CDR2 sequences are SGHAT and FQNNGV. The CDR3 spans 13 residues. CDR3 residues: CASSFPGPGELFF. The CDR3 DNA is TGTGCCAGCAGCTTTCCGGGCCCCGGGGAGCTGTTTTTT.